The 28 T cell receptor beta chains reported below all come from one sample, sequenced in a study of regulatory T cells in long-lasting Graves disease. HTBI primers from iRepertoire and Arm-PCR of CDR3 regions yielded the TCR beta libraries. MiXCR, run by TCRdb on the multiplex PCR reads, gives a single entry per CDR3 protein. The repertoire holds approximately 270,000 distinct CDR3 sequences, with about 18% as singletons. As to time point: newly diagnosed GD, antithyroid drugs for less than 3 months. Generation of the TCR library employed RNA extracted from PBMCs. In addition, the sample was reused for a study of T cells in Graves' hyperthyroidism and ophthalmopathy.

This specimen consisted of peripheral blood mononuclear cells (PBMCs), obtained at new diagnosis, from a patient treated with antithyroid drugs. Every receptor here comes from a woman aged 25 to 39 with Graves disease.

This clonotype was seen many times. V gene TRBV18 combines with J gene TRBJ1-1; TRBD1 is a possible D gene (6 bases). The V gene's germline CDR1 is KGHSH and CDR2 LQKENI. Deletions cut 4 bases from V and 4 bases from J, with 19 bases between. The length of the CDR3 is 16 residues. CDR3 DNA: TGTGCCAGCTCACAAGGACAGAACTGGGGATTCACTGAAGCTTTCTTT. Its translation: CASSQGQNWGFTEAFF.

The chain joins TRBV6-2 or TRBV6-3 to TRBJ2-7; D is possibly TRBD2 (5 bases). The germline V gene encodes CDR1 MNHEY and CDR2 SVGEGT. The V gene lost 0 bases and the J gene lost 5 bases, with 17 bases spanning the gap. This CDR3 spans 16 amino acids. The CDR3 DNA reads as TGTGCCAGCAGTTACTCGATCTTGGTCGGGGTGGACGAGCAGTACTTC. It translates to CASSYSILVGVDEQYF.

This clonotype has ten or more counts. This chain uses TRBV4-1 with TRBJ1-2, with D maybe TRBD1 (5 bases). CDR1 is MGHRA and CDR2 is YSYEKL in the germline V gene. The CDR3 runs to 17 residues. Trimming removed 6 bases from V and 1 base from J, with 21 bases in between. CDR3 residues: CASSREGVGGINYGYTF. The CDR3 region has the DNA TGCGCCAGCAGTCGTGAAGGGGTGGGGGGAATTAACTATGGCTACACCTTC.

This clonotype occurred many times. This chain uses TRBV20-1 with TRBJ2-1; D is perhaps TRBD2 (6 bases). The CDR3 extends over 14 amino acids. The V end lost 3 bases, the J end lost 5 bases, and 14 bases lay between the germline ends. Germline CDR1 is DFQATT and CDR2 is SNEGSKA (reference sequence). The CDR3 sequence is CSASWVGGNNEQFF. The CDR3 nucleotides are TGCAGTGCTAGTTGGGTGGGGGGTAACAATGAGCAGTTCTTC.

A note on this clonotype: This clone may be a read error of a much larger clone one base away. The V gene is TRBV7-9, the J gene TRBJ2-7, with 7 bases lining up with TRBD1. Germline CDR1 reads SEHNR; CDR2 reads FQNEAQ (reference sequence). The CDR3 loop spans 14 amino acids. The CDR3 sequence: CASSLGQQGYEQCF. CDR3 bases: TGTGCCAGCAGCTTAGGGCAACAGGGGTACGAGCAGTGCTTC.

The table lists this clonotype with many counts. The chain is built from TRBV11-3 and TRBJ2-2; D is unresolved. V was shortened by 5 bases and J by 6 bases, with 10 bases between the two germline ends. This CDR3 is built from 13 residues. Germline-derived CDR1 and CDR2 are SGHNT and YENEEA. The CDR3 nucleotides read TGTGCCAGCAGCCCACGCGTGGCCGGGGAGCTGTTTTTT. Its protein is CASSPRVAGELFF.

This clonotype was picked up many times. The chain has TRBV9 and TRBJ2-3; D is uncertain. The CDR3 length is 17 residues. From germline, CDR1 is SGDLS and CDR2 YYNGEE. Trimming cost V 0 bases and J 0 bases, with 14 bases left between them. In DNA form, the CDR3 reads TGTGCCAGCAGCGTAGACAGATATCCCTCTAGCACAGATACGCAGTATTTT. Its translation: CASSVDRYPSSTDTQYF.

This clonotype has just a few counts. A much larger clone is a single base away; this may be a read error. This sequence joins TRBV12-3 or TRBV12-4 and TRBJ2-3; D is tentatively TRBD1 or TRBD2 (6 bases each). V was trimmed by 8 bases and J by 2 bases, leaving 17 bases between them. This CDR3 has 15 residues. CDR3 region: CASSFGGGLTDTQYF. CDR3 nucleotide sequence: TGTGCCAGCTCTTTCGGAGGGGGGCTCACAGATACGCAGTATTTT.

Ten or more counts support this clonotype. This chain links TRBV3-1 with TRBJ2-1; D is perhaps TRBD2 (6 bases). The CDR3 covers 15 residues. Germline V lookup: CDR1 LGHDT, CDR2 YNNKEL (reference sequence). Trimming took off 5 bases at V and 3 bases at J, with 14 bases between the two ends. The CDR3 coding sequence is TGTGCCAGCAGCTTTCCCGGGACTCTCTACAATGAGCAGTTCTTC. Residues: CASSFPGTLYNEQFF.

This clonotype has at least ten counts. The CDR3 loop is CASSPMEGGSGEQFF. The CDR3 nucleotides read TGTGCCAGCAGTCCAATGGAAGGGGGTTCAGGTGAGCAGTTCTTC. This sequence joins TRBV6-2 or TRBV6-3 and TRBJ2-1, with D tentatively TRBD1 (6 bases). The CDR3 has 15 residues. Trimming took off 5 bases at V and 9 bases at J, with 20 bases between the two ends. CDR1 and CDR2 from the germline V gene are MNHEY and SVGEGT.

This clonotype was seen repeatedly, ten times or more. V usage is TRBV5-1 and J usage is TRBJ1-2; 11 nucleotides line up with TRBD1. The V and J ends lost 3 bases and 0 bases, in that order; junction bases with no gene match: 10. CDR3 length: 18 residues. Germline CDR1 SGHRS, CDR2 YFSETQ. CDR3 DNA sequence: TGCGCCAGCAGCTGGGACTGGACAGGGGGCCCAGCTAACTATGGCTACACCTTC. Translating it yields CASSWDWTGGPANYGYTF.

This clonotype was recorded many times. This chain links TRBV11-2 with TRBJ1-1; D remains unclear. Per germline, CDR1 SGHAT and CDR2 FQNNGV. This CDR3 is 14 amino acids long. The V and J ends lost 0 bases and 1 base respectively, with 6 bases between them. CDR3 amino acids: CASSLEFKNTEAFF. The CDR3, as DNA: TGTGCCAGCAGCTTAGAATTTAAGAACACTGAAGCTTTCTTT.

This clonotype was counted at least ten times. This chain joins TRBV20-1 and TRBJ2-5; D is possibly TRBD1 (8 bases). Germline CDR1 is DFQATT and CDR2 is SNEGSKA (reference sequence). The V and J ends lost 4 bases and 5 bases respectively, with 14 bases between them. The CDR3 is 13 residues long. CDR3 DNA sequence: TGCAGTGCTATACAGGGGGGGGGGGAGACCCAGTACTTC. It codes for CSAIQGGGETQYF.

As to this clonotype: At one of its ends the junction is not consistent with the germline gene, which may arise from a read error. The gene calls are TRBV5-1 and TRBJ1-2; 7 bases line up with TRBD1. CDR3 length: 18 amino acids. Germline CDR1 and CDR2: SGHRS and YFSETQ. CDR3 DNA: TGTGCCAGCAGCTTGGAAGGGTTGTTCGGGACAGCCCCTGATGGCTACACCTTC. Translation: CASSLEGLFGTAPDGYTF. The complete variable domain, with remaining parts taken from reference TRBV5-1 and TRBJ1-2, reads KAGVTQTPRYLIKTRGQQVTLSCSPISGHRSVSWYQQTPGQGLQFLFEYFSETQRNKGNFPGRFSGRQFSNSRSEMNVSTLELGDSALYLCASSLEGLFGTAPDGYTFGSGTRLTVV.

V gene TRBV20-1 combines with J gene TRBJ2-5; TRBD2 matches at 10 bases. CDR1 and CDR2 (germline): DFQATT, SNEGSKA (reference sequence). The CDR3 extends over 13 amino acids. The V gene end was trimmed by 3 bases and the J gene end by 6 bases; junction bases not matched to a gene: 4. The CDR3: CSARSSGGQTQYF. CDR3 DNA: TGCAGTGCTAGGAGTAGCGGGGGGCAGACCCAGTACTTC.

In this sample, this clonotype turned up many times. The J gene is TRBJ2-1, the V gene TRBV5-6, with 11 bases lining up with TRBD1. The germline CDR1 and CDR2 sequences are SGHDT and YYEEEE. The CDR3 has 14 amino acids. With 2 bases clipped from V and 9 bases from J, the junction kept 4 bases outside the gene matches. The CDR3 reads CASSFGTGGPEQFF. The CDR3 region has the DNA TGTGCCAGCAGCTTCGGGACAGGGGGACCTGAGCAGTTCTTC.

This clonotype showed up many times. V is TRBV24-1 and J is TRBJ1-5, with D uncertain. CDR3 length equals 13 residues. V lost 6 bases and J lost 6, with 11 bases in between. CDR1 and CDR2 from the germline V gene are KGHDR and SFDVKD. The CDR3: CATSLGLGQPQHF. The CDR3, as DNA: TGTGCCACCAGTCTGGGCCTGGGTCAGCCCCAGCATTTT.

The chain is built from TRBV11-2 and TRBJ2-7, with D perhaps matching TRBD1 or TRBD2 (5 bases each). Trimming removed 2 bases at V and 5 bases at J, with 7 bases between. Per germline, CDR1 SGHAT and CDR2 FQNNGV. The CDR3 loop spans 12 amino acids. CDR3 sequence: CASSLTGHEQYF. The DNA of the CDR3 is TGTGCCAGCAGCTTAACGGGGCACGAGCAGTACTTC. The complete variable domain, with remaining parts taken from reference TRBV11-2 and TRBJ2-7, reads EAGVAQSPRYKIIEKRQSVAFWCNPISGHATLYWYQQILGQGPKLLIQFQNNGVVDDSQLPKDRFSAERLKGVDSTLKIQPAKLEDSAVYLCASSLTGHEQYFGPGTRLTVT.

This clonotype was found many times. V usage is TRBV4-1 and J usage is TRBJ2-1, with TRBD1 matching over 10 bases. The germline V gene encodes CDR1 MGHRA and CDR2 YSYEKL. With V trimmed by 1 base and J by 4 bases, 4 bases remained unmatched. There are 16 residues in the CDR3. CDR3 region: CASSQVGTGAYNEQFF. The CDR3, as DNA: TGCGCCAGCAGCCAAGTAGGGACAGGGGCATACAATGAGCAGTTCTTC.

At least ten counts were recorded for this clonotype. The chain is built from TRBV20-1 and TRBJ2-5; 7 bases match TRBD1. This CDR3 contains 13 residues. Germline V gene sequence: CDR1 DFQATT, CDR2 SNEGSKA (reference sequence). Trimming removed 2 bases from V and 4 bases from J; junction bases left unmatched: 4. CDR3 bases: TGCAGTGCTAGAAAGGACAGGCTAGAGACCCAGTACTTC. It is translated as CSARKDRLETQYF.

The sample holds many counts of this clonotype. The CDR3 loop reads CASSEQRGVSTDTQYF. The CDR3 bases are TGTGCCAGCAGTGAGCAACGGGGGGTCAGCACAGATACGCAGTATTTT. This sequence joins TRBV2 and TRBJ2-3; 7 bases are shared with TRBD2. The length of the CDR3 is 16 residues. With V trimmed by 3 bases and J by 0 bases, 6 bases remained unmatched. Per germline, CDR1 SNHLY and CDR2 FYNNEI.

The sample holds many counts of this clonotype. This chain joins TRBV20-1 and TRBJ1-1; D remains unclear. The V and J ends lost 0 bases and 3 bases respectively, with 8 bases between them. This CDR3 contains 13 residues. Germline loops: CDR1 DFQATT, CDR2 SNEGSKA (reference sequence). CDR3 loop: CSARDQRYTEAFF. Written as DNA, the CDR3 is TGCAGTGCTAGAGATCAGAGGTACACTGAAGCTTTCTTT.

This clonotype was recorded many times. Compared with germline, one end of the junction differs, possibly owing to a read error. The chain uses TRBV5-1 and TRBJ1-1; D is unclear. This CDR3 has 15 amino acids. Per the germline V gene, CDR1 is SGHRS and CDR2 is YFSETQ. The CDR3 nucleotides read TGTGCCAGCAGCTTGGAGGGCAGGTTTAACACTGAAGCTTTCTTT. Translated: CASSLEGRFNTEAFF. Together with reference TRBV5-1 and TRBJ1-1, the CDR3 gives the full variable domain: KAGVTQTPRYLIKTRGQQVTLSCSPISGHRSVSWYQQTPGQGLQFLFEYFSETQRNKGNFPGRFSGRQFSNSRSEMNVSTLELGDSALYLCASSLEGRFNTEAFFGQGTRLTVV.

This clonotype has only a few counts. The J gene is TRBJ1-1, the V gene TRBV18; no firm D call. CDR1 is KGHSH and CDR2 is LQKENI in the germline V gene. V lost 2 bases to trimming and J lost 3 bases, with 7 bases between them. This CDR3 comprises 13 residues. The CDR3 region is CASSPSGYTEAFF. As DNA, the CDR3 is TGTGCCAGCTCACCATCTGGGTACACTGAAGCTTTCTTT. The full variable domain, completed using reference TRBV18 and TRBJ1-1, is NAGVMQNPRHLVRRRGQEARLRCSPMKGHSHVYWYRQLPEEGLKFMVYLQKENIIDESGMPKERFSAEFPKEGPSILRIQQVVRGDSAAYFCASSPSGYTEAFFGQGTRLTVV.

This clonotype was seen repeatedly, ten times or more. The V and J genes are TRBV18 and TRBJ2-5; 8 nucleotides line up with TRBD2. CDR1 is KGHSH, CDR2 LQKENI, per germline. The CDR3 consists of 13 residues. Trimming removed 3 bases from V and 7 bases from J; junction bases left unmatched: 4. In nucleotides, the CDR3 is TGTGCCAGCTCACCCGGGAGGGTCGGGACCCAGTACTTC. Protein sequence: CASSPGRVGTQYF.

This clonotype was observed many times. This chain uses TRBV3-1 with TRBJ1-1; D is unclear. Germline V gene lookup returns CDR1 LGHDT and CDR2 YNNKEL (reference sequence). V was pared by 4 bases and J by 2 bases, with 14 bases between. The CDR3 spans 15 residues. The CDR3, as DNA: TGTGCCAGCAGCCCTCATAGACGCGGAAACACTGAAGCTTTCTTT. It codes for CASSPHRRGNTEAFF.

This clonotype appeared many times. Compared with germline, one end of the junction differs, possibly owing to a read error. The chain carries TRBV5-1 and TRBJ2-7; D possibly corresponds to TRBD1 (5 bases). Germline CDR1 SGHRS, CDR2 YFSETQ. The CDR3 is 15 amino acids. DNA of the CDR3: TGTGCCAGCAGCTTGGCTCTCCAGGGTTCCTACGAGCAGTACTTC. It specifies CASSLALQGSYEQYF.

This clonotype was found many times. The chain joins TRBV7-8 to TRBJ2-3; D call uncertain. Trimming shortened V by 3 bases and J by 2 bases, and 6 bases separated the two germline ends. The CDR3 length is 13 residues. CDR1 and CDR2 from the germline V gene are SGHVS and FQNEAQ. The CDR3 nucleotides are TGTGCCAGCAGCTTCGGGTACACAGATACGCAGTATTTT. Encoded protein: CASSFGYTDTQYF.